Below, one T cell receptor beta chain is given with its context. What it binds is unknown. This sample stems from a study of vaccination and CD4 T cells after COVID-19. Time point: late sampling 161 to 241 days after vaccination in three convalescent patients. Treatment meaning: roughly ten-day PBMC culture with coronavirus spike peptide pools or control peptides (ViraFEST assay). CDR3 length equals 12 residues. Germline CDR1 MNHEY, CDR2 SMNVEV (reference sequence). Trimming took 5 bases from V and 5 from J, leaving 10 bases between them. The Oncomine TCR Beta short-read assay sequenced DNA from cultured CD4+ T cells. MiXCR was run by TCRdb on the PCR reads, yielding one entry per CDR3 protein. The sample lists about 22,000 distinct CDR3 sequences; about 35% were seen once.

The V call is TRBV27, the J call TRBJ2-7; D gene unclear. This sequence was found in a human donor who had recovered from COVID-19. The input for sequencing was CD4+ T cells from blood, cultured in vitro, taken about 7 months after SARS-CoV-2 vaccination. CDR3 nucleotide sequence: TGTGCCAGCAGTACCAACATCCACGAGCAGTACTTC. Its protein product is CASSTNIHEQYF.